This TCR beta chain came from a study of blood T cells in healthy people across ages. For every donor, a draw yielded around 10 milliliters of peripheral blood. V was clipped by 6 bases and J by 0 bases, with 15 bases between them. This CDR3 has 16 residues. Germline-derived CDR1 and CDR2 are MNHEY and SMNVEV (reference sequence). With a J-beta primer mix and a sample-barcoded 5' primer, a second PCR ran 7 to 11 cycles. TCRdb re-called the 5' RACE reads with MiXCR, one entry per CDR3 protein. This table holds around 1,100,000 distinct CDR3 sequences, around two fifths found once. This sequence was found in a man between 18 and 35 years old in good health. The chain carries TRBV27 and TRBJ2-1; D uncertain. Sequenced material: blood. DNA for the CDR3: TGTGCCAGCAGCCACCGACCTCTAAGCTCCTACAATGAGCAGTTCTTC. Encoded protein: CASSHRPLSSYNEQFF.